These T cell receptor beta chains were read from a single sample in a study of beta chain features in type 1 diabetes. Produced via immunoSEQ multiplex PCR; TCRdb's table is partial and in-frame only. The sample lists about 360,000 clones, about 12% occurring once. Sequencing was done on a sample of naive CD4+ T cells from blood. These TCRs come from a man younger than 35 in good health. Each CDR3 is given with its conserved first and last residue. Not every row has a clone size; where given, it reads once, few, many or a size class.

V: TRBV6-8
size: few
CDR3: CASILPGGDPRETQYF

V: TRBV5-4
size: few
CDR3: CASSLDRPRFTDTQYF

V: TRBV5-1
size: few
CDR3: CASSGPGTSGRAREQYF

V: TRBV4-3
size: .
CDR3: CASSDQPGTGVYGYTF

V: TRBV6-6
size: few
CDR3: CASIDRQGVAGELFF

V: TRBV9
size: .
CDR3: CASGVRGTLGLIGELFF

V: TRBV6-6
size: .
CDR3: CASRNEGLAYEQYF

V: TRBV28
size: .
CDR3: CATGTYSYEQYF

V: TRBV7-2
size: .
CDR3: CASSFRDFTEAFF

V: TRBV30
size: .
CDR3: CAWSLGGPGELFF

V: TRBV6-6
size: few
CDR3: CASSLGLAGTGELFF

V: TRBV7-2
size: few
CDR3: CASSLRLAGISTDTQYF

V: TRBV7-2
size: .
CDR3: CASSMGLAGEVDIQYF

V: TRBV2
size: few
CDR3: CASYRDRRNTEAFF

V: TRBV7-2
size: few
CDR3: CASSPSQGNEQFF

V: TRBV6-6
size: .
CDR3: CASRPGTGVPYEQYF

V: TRBV6-5
size: few
CDR3: CASRASGRAAYEQYF

V: TRBV7-2
size: few
CDR3: CASSLGTGYYGYTF

V: TRBV18
size: .
CDR3: CASSEREDAYEQYF

V: TRBV5-1
size: few
CDR3: CASSLGSGLGTGELFF

V: TRBV2
size: few
CDR3: CASSAIGLAVGTDTQYF

V: TRBV11-3
size: .
CDR3: CASSLVGHRTGANVLTF

V: TRBV5-1
size: few
CDR3: CASSWTGGTEAFF

V: TRBV7-3
size: few
CDR3: CASSSGLAGLGAETQYF

V: TRBV19
size: .
CDR3: CASTSTGHTDQPQHF

V: TRBV5-1
size: few
CDR3: CASSLARTTSTDTQYF

V: TRBV5-4
size: many
CDR3: CASSSGIHNEQFF

V: TRBV10-3
size: few
CDR3: CAISSLSGGTGETQYF

V: TRBV19
size: few
CDR3: CASSIEAVTDTQYF

V: TRBV2
size: few
CDR3: CASSEAGRQGDGKLFF

V: TRBV10-3
size: .
CDR3: CAISGQGDGYGYTF

V: TRBV15
size: .
CDR3: CATSRDGTKGYQPQHF

V: TRBV30
size: many
CDR3: CAWSEASSGGNEQFF

V: TRBV4-2
size: .
CDR3: CASSQRGGTEAFF

V: TRBV7-9
size: .
CDR3: CASSFRQGIEKLFF

V: TRBV5-4
size: .
CDR3: CASSGRTSGGLFGANTQYF

V: TRBV4-3
size: .
CDR3: CASSQALAGMGETQYF

V: TRBV14
size: few
CDR3: CASSWGQGTLYEQYF

V: TRBV28
size: few
CDR3: CASSLLSVSGDEQFF

V: TRBV2
size: .
CDR3: CASRGPGWDYGYTF

V: TRBV30
size: few
CDR3: CAWSQGQNYGYTF

V: TRBV29-1
size: few
CDR3: CSGGNRQGVTYEQYF

V: TRBV6-5
size: .
CDR3: CASSYGDRVGTEAFF

V: TRBV7-2
size: few
CDR3: CASSLRENTGELFF

V: TRBV20-1
size: many
CDR3: CSAPEGAF

V: TRBV5-1
size: few
CDR3: CASKEGRDRVYEQYF

V: TRBV11-2
size: .
CDR3: CASSPERSGTFPGELFF

V: TRBV27
size: few
CDR3: CASSGTVSSIEKLFF

V: TRBV6-6
size: .
CDR3: CASSRRVGEQFF